This T cell receptor (beta chain) was documented in a study of CD8 T cells in ankylosing spondylitis. CDR1 and CDR2 from the germline V gene are SNHLY and FYNNEI. Losses at the gene ends were 7 bases for V and 3 bases for J; bases not matched to a gene: 7. The CDR3 is made up of 14 amino acids. This clonotype was seen at least ten times. MiXCR, run by TCRdb on the 5' RACE reads, gives a single entry per CDR3 protein. The sample has about 240,000 distinct CDR3 sequences, around 25% seen once. The receptor was derived from a male donor with ankylosing spondylitis or in good health (not recorded which). The sample comprised blood, either unsorted or a sorted T cell fraction (not recorded which). The chain recombines TRBV2 with TRBJ2-7; 9 bases are a match to TRBD1. The CDR3 reads CASKSGQGNYEQYF. The CDR3 bases are TGTGCCAGCAAGTCCGGACAGGGGAACTACGAGCAGTACTTC.